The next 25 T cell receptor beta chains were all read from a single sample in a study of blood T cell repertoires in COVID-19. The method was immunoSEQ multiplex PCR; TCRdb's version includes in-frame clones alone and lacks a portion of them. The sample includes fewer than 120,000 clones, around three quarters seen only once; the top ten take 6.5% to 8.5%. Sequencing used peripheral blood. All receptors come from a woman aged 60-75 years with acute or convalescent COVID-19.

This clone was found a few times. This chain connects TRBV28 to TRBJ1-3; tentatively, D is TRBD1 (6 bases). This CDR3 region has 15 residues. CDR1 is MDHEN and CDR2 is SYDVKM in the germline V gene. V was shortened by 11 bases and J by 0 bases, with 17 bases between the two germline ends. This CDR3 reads CASREGGPSGNTIYF. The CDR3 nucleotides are TGTGCCTCTCGGGAGGGGGGCCCCTCTGGAAACACCATATATTTT. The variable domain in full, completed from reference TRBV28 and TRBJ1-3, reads DVKVTQSSRYLVKRTGEKVFLECVQDMDHENMFWYRQDPGLGLRLIYFSYDVKMKEKGDIPEGYSVSREKKERFSLILESASTNQTSMYLCASREGGPSGNTIYFGEGSWLTVV.

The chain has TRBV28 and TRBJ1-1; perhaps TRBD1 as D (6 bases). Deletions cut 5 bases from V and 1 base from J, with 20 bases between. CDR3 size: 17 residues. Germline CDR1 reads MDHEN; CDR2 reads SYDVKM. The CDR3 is CASSHRARRRTNTEAFF. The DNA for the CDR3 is TGTGCCAGCAGTCACAGGGCTAGACGACGTACGAACACTGAAGCTTTCTTT.

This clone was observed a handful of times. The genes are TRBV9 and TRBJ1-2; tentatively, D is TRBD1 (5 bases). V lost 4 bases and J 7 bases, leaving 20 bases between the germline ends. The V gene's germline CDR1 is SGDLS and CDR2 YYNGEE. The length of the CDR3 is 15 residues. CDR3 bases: TGTGCCAGCAGCTCAGGAGGGGCTCGCCTATCTGGCTACACCTTC. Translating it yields CASSSGGARLSGYTF. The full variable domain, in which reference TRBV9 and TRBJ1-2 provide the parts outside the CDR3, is DSGVTQTPKHLITATGQRVTLRCSPRSGDLSVYWYQQSLDQGLQFLIQYYNGEERAKGNILERFSAQQFPDLHSELNLSSLELGDSALYFCASSSGGARLSGYTFGSGTRLTVV.

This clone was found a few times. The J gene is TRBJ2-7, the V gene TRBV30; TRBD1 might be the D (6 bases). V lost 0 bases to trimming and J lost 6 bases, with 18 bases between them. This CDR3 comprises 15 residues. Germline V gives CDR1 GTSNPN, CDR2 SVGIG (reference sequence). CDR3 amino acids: CAWSVKSAQGSEQYF. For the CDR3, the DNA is TGTGCCTGGAGTGTAAAGTCAGCCCAGGGGTCCGAGCAGTACTTC.

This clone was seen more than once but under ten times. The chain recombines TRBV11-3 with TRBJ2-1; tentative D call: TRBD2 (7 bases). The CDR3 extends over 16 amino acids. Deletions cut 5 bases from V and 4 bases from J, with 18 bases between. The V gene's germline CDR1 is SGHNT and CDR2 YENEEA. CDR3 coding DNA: TGTGCCAGCAGCGCCCTAGGGGGGGTCTCTTACAATGAGCAGTTCTTC. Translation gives CASSALGGVSYNEQFF.

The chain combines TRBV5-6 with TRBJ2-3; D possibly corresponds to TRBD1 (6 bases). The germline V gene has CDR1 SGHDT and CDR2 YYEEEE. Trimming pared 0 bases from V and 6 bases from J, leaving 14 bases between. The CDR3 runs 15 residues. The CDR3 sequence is CASSLVNGGSDTQYF. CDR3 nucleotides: TGTGCCAGCAGCTTGGTCAATGGGGGCTCGGATACGCAGTATTTT.

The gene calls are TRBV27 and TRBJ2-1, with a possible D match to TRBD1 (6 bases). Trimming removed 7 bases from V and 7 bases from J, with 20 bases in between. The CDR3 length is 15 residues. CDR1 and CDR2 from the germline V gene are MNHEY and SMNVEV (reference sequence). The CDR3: CASNLRGHSRNEQFF. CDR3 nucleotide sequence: TGTGCCAGCAACCTCAGGGGACATTCGAGGAATGAGCAGTTCTTC.

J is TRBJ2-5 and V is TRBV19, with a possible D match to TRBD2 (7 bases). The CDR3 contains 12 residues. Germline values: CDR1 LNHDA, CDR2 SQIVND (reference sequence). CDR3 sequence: CGTRGPTWTQYF. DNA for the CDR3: TGTGGTACGCGGGGGCCCACCTGGACCCAGTACTTC.

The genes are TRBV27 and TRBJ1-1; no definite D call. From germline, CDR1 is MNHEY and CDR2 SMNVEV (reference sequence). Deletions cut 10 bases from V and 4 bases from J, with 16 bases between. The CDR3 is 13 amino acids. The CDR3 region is CATITRGGTEAFF. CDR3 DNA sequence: TGTGCCACCATAACACGGGGTGGCACTGAAGCTTTCTTT.

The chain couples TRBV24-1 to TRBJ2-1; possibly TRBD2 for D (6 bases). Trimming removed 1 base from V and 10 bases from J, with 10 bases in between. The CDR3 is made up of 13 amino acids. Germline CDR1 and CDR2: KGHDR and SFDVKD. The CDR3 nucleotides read TGTGCCACCAGTGATTTTTGGCGGGACGAGCAGTTCTTC. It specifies CATSDFWRDEQFF.

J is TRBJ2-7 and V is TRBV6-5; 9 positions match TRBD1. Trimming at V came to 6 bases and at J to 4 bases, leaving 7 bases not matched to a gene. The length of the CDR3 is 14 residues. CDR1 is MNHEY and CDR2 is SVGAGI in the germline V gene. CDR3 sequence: CASRKTGGEYEQYF. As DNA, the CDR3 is TGTGCCAGCAGAAAAACAGGGGGCGAATACGAGCAGTACTTC.

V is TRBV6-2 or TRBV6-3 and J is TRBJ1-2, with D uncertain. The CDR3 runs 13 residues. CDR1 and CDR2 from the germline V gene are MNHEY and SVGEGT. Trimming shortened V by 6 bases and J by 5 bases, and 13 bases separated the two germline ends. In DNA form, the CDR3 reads TGTGCCAGCAGCGACGCCCCGGGGTATGGCTACACCTTC. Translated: CASSDAPGYGYTF.

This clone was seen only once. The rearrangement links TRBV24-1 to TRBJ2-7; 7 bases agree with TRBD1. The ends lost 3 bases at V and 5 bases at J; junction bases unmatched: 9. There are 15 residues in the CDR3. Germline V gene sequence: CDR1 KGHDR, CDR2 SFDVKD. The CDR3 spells CATSDEMTGLDEQYF. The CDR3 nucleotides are TGTGCCACCAGTGATGAGATGACAGGGCTGGACGAGCAGTACTTC.

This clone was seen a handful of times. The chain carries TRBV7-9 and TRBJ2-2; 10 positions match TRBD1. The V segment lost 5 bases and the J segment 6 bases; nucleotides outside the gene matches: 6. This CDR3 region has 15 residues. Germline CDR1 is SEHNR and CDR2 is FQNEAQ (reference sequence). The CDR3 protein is CASSAGTGVPGELFF. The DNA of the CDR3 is TGTGCCAGCAGCGCGGGGACAGGGGTACCCGGGGAGCTGTTTTTT.

The CDR3, as DNA: TGTGCCAGCAGTTACTCGACCGGGGGTGTCGCTTTCTTT. It yields the protein CASSYSTGGVAFF. This sequence joins TRBV6-5 and TRBJ1-1, with D perhaps TRBD1 (5 bases). The CDR3 has 13 amino acids. The V and J ends lost 0 bases and 11 bases respectively, with 13 bases between them. The germline V gene has CDR1 MNHEY and CDR2 SVGAGI.

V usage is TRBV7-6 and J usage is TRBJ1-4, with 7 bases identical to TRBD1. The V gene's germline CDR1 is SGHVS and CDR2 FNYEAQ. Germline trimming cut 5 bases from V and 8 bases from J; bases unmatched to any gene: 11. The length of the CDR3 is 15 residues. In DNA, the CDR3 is TGTGCCAGCAGCCGGCGCGACAGGGTGGGGGAAAAACTGTTTTTT. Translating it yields CASSRRDRVGEKLFF.

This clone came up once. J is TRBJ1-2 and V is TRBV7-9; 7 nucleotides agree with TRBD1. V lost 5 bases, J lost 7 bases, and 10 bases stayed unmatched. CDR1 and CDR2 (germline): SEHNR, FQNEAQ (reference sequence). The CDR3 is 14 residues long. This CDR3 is CASSPPGQFSGYTF. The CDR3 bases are TGTGCCAGCAGCCCGCCGGGACAGTTCTCTGGCTACACCTTC.

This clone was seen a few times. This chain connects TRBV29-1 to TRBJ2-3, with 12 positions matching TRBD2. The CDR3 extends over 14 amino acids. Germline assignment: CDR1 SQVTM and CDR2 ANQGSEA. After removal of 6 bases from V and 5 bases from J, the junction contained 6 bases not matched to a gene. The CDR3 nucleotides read TGCAGCGTACTAGCGGGGGGCCCTATAGATACGCAGTATTTT. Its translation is CSVLAGGPIDTQYF.

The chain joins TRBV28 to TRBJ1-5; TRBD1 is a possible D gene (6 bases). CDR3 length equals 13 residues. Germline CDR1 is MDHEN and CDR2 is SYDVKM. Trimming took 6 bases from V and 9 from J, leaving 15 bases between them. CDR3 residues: CASSRGGRGPQHF. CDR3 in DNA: TGTGCCAGCAGCCGGGGGGGGCGAGGGCCCCAGCATTTT.

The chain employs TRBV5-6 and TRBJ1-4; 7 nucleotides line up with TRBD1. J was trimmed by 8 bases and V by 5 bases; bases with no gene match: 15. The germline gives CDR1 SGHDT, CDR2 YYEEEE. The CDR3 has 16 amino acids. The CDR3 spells CASSQLGEGAVEKLFF. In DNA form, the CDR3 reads TGTGCCAGCAGTCAGTTGGGAGAGGGGGCAGTCGAAAAACTGTTTTTT.

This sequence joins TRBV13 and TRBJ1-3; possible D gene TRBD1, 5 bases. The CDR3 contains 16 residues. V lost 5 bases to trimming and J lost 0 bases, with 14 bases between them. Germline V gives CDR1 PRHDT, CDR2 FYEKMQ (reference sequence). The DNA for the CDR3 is TGTGCCAGCAGCCGGACCGCTACAGGCTCTGGAAACACCATATATTTT. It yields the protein CASSRTATGSGNTIYF.

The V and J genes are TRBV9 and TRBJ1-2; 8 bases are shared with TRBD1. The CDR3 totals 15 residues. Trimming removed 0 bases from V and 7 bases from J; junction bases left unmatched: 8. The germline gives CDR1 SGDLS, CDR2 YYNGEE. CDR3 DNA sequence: TGTGCCAGCAGCGTAGTGGCCAGGGGGCTTGGTGGCTACACCTTC. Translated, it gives CASSVVARGLGGYTF.

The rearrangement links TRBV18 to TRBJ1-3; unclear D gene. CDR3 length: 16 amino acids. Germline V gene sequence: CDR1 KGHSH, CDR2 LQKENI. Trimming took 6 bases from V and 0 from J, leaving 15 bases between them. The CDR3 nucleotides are TGTGCCAGCTCCTCGAGCGGTCTGACCTCTGGAAACACCATATATTTT. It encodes CASSSSGLTSGNTIYF.

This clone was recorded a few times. CDR3 region: CASSEYSNQPQHF. The CDR3 DNA sequence: TGTGCCAGCAGTGAATATAGCAATCAGCCCCAGCATTTT. The V gene is TRBV6-1, the J gene TRBJ1-5; D call uncertain. CDR3 length: 13 amino acids. The germline V gene encodes CDR1 MNHNS and CDR2 SASEGT. V lost 2 bases, J lost 0 bases, and 2 bases lay in between.

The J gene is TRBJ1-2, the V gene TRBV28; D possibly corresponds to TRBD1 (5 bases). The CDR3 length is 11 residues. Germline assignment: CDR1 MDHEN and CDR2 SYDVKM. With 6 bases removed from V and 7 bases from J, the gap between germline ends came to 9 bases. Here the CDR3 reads CASRGRGGYTF. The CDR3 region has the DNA TGTGCCAGCAGGGGGCGCGGTGGCTACACCTTC.